Below, one T cell receptor beta chain is given with its context. The data originate from a study of blood T cells in healthy people across ages. In terms of origin and age, donors were healthy Caucasian individuals from Russia aged roughly 6 to 95. Isolated PBMCs totaled at least 6 million in each sample. After removal of 2 bases from V and 1 base from J, the junction contained 11 bases not matched to a gene. The length of the CDR3 is 18 residues. CDR1 SNHLY and CDR2 FYNNEI come from the germline V gene. Next came a second PCR, run for about 6 to 12 cycles, which used a sample-barcoded 5' primer along with a J-beta primer mix. TCRdb passed the 5' RACE reads through MiXCR, listing each CDR3 protein once. The sample holds 1.5 million to 1.8 million distinct CDR3 sequences; approximately 42% are singletons and the top ten take roughly 3.7%.

J is TRBJ2-5 and V is TRBV2; TRBD2 matches at 9 bases. The sequencing sample was made of blood. The clonotype was recovered from a woman aged 18-29 years in good health. DNA of the CDR3: TGTGCCAGCAGTGAATTGGCTTTGGCGGGGGGGGTCCAAGAGACCCAGTACTTC. Translated, it gives CASSELALAGGVQETQYF.